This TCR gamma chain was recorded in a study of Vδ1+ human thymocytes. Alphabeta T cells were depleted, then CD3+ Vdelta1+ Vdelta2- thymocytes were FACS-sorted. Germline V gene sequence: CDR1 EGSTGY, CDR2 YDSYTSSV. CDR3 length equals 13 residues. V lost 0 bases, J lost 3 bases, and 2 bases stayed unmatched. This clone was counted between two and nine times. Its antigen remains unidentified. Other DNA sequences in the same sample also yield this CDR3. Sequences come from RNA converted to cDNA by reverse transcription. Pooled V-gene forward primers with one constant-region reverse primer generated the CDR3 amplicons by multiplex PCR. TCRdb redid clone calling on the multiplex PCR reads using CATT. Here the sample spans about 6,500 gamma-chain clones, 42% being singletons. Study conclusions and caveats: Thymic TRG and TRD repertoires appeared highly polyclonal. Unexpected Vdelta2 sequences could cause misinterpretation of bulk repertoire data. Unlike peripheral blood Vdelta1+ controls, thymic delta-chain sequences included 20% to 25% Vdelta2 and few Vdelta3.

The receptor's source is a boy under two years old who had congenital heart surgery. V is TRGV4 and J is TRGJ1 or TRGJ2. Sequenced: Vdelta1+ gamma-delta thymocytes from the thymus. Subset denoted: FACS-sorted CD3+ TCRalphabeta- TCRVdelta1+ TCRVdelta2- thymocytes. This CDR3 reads CATWDGPYYKKLF. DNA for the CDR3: TGTGCCACCTGGGATGGGCCTTATTATAAGAAACTCTTT.